This T cell receptor (beta chain) comes out of a study of blood T cell repertoires in COVID-19. Overall study context: Samples taken during acute and convalescent COVID-19 were collected in the United States, Italy and Spain. The analysed material was cDNA or gDNA that came from T cells, B-cell-depleted T cells, or PBMCs.

Authors' data handling: Amplification of reference gene primers provided the estimated nucleated cell counts. Profiling relied on immunoSEQ multiplex PCR, and the TCRdb table lists in-frame clones only, not all of them. V, J and clone size were drawn from that table, and D and trimming were deduced from the DNA. The sample yields under 80,000 clones, under 85% seen once. CDR3 size: 11 residues. V shed 6 bases, J shed 7 bases, and the junction held 5 bases outside the gene matches. Germline CDR1 is DFQATT and CDR2 is SNEGSKA (reference sequence). The genes are TRBV20-1 and TRBJ1-2; 7 bases agree with TRBD1. This receptor was taken from a man between 60 and 75 years old with COVID-19, enrolled during active disease. The sample taken for sequencing was peripheral blood. The CDR3 spells CSAPTGLGYTF. Here the CDR3 DNA reads TGCAGTGCCCCGACAGGGCTTGGCTACACCTTC.